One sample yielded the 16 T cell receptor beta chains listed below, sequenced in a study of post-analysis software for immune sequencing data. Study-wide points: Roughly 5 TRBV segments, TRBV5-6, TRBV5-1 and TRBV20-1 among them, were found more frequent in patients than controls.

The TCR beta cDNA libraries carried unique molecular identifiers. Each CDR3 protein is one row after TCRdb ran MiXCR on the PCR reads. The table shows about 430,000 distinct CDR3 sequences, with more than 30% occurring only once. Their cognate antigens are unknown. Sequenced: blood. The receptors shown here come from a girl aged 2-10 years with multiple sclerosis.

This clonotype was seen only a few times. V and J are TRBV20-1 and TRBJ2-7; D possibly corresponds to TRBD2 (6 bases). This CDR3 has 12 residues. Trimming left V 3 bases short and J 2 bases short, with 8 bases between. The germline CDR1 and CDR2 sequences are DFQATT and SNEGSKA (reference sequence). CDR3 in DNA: TGCAGTGCTAGTCCGGGGGCCTACGAGCAGTACTTC. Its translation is CSASPGAYEQYF.

The CDR3 region is CASSQERGFTEAFF. The CDR3 region has the DNA TGCGCCAGCAGCCAAGAGCGAGGATTCACTGAAGCTTTCTTT. V and J are TRBV4-1 and TRBJ1-1, with no clear D. This CDR3 spans 14 amino acids. Trimming cost V 0 bases and J 4 bases, with 9 bases left between them. Per germline, CDR1 MGHRA and CDR2 YSYEKL.

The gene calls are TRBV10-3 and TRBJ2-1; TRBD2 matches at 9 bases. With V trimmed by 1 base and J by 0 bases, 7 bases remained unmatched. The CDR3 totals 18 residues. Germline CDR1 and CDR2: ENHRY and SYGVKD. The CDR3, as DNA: TGTGCCATCAGTGAGTGGGATAGCGGGGGAACCTCCTACAATGAGCAGTTCTTC. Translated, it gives CAISEWDSGGTSYNEQFF.

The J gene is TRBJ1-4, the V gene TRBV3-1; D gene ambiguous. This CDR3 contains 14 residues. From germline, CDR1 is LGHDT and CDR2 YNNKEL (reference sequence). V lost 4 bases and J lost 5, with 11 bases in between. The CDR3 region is CASSLTLLNEKLFF. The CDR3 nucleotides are TGTGCCAGCAGCCTGACGCTCCTCAATGAAAAACTGTTTTTT.

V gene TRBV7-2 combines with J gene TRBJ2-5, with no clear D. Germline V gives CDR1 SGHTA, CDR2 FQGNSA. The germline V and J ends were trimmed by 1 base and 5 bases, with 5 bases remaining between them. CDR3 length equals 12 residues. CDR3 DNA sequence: TGTGCCAGCAGCTTAGTGTGGGAGACCCAGTACTTC. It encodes CASSLVWETQYF.

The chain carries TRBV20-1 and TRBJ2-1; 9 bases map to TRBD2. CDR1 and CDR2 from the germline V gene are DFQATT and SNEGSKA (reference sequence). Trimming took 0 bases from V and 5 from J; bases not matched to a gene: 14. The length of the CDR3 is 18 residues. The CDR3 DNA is TGCAGTGCTAGAGATCTTTGGCGGGGGGGCAATTCAGACAATGAGCAGTTCTTC. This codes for CSARDLWRGGNSDNEQFF.

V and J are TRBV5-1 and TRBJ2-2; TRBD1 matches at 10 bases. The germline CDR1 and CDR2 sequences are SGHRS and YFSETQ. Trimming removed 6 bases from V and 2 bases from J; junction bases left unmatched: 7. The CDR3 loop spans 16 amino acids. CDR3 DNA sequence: TGCGCCAGCAACCTCGGGACAGGGGCAAACACCGGGGAGCTGTTTTTT. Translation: CASNLGTGANTGELFF.

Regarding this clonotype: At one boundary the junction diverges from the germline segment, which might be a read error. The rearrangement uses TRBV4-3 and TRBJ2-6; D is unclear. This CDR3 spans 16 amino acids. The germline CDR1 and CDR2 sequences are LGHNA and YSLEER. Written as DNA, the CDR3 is TGCGCCAGCAACCAAGGGATAGACTCTGGGGCCAACGTCCTGACTTTC. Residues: CASNQGIDSGANVLTF.

CDR3 in amino acids: CAISSDSSGYLHF. The CDR3 nucleotides are TGTGCCATCAGCTCCGACAGCTCCGGATACCTCCACTTT. The genes are TRBV10-3 and TRBJ1-6, with TRBD1 as a possible D gene (5 bases). CDR1 is ENHRY, CDR2 SYGVKD, per germline. The CDR3 spans 13 residues. The germline V and J ends were trimmed by 6 bases and 15 bases, with 18 bases remaining between them.

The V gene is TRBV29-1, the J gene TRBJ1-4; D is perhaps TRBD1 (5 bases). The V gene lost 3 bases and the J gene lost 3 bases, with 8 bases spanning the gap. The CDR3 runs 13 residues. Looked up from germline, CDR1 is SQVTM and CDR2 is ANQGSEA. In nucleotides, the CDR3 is TGCAGCGTTGACGGGGGGTCTAATGAAAAACTGTTTTTT. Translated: CSVDGGSNEKLFF.

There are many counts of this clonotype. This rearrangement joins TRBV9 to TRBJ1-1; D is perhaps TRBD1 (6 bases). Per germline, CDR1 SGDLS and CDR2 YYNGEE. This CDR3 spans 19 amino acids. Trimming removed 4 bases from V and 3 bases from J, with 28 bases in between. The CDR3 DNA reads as TGTGCCAGCAGCCTACGACCGGGGGTCCGGGGGCAGAGGGACACTGAAGCTTTCTTT. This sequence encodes CASSLRPGVRGQRDTEAFF.

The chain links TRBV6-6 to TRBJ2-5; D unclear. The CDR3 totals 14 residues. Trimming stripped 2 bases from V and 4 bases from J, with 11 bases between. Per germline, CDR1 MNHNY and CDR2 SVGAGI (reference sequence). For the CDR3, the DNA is TGTGCCAGCAGTTACCGAACCGACGGAGAGACCCAGTACTTC. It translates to CASSYRTDGETQYF.

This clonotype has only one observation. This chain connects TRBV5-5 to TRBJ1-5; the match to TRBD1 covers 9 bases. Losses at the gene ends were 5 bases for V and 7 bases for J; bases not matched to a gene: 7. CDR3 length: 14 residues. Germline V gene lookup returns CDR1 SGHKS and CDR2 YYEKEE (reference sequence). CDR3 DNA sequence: TGTGCCAGCAGTACCGGGACAGGGTCCCAGCCCCAGCATTTT. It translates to CASSTGTGSQPQHF.

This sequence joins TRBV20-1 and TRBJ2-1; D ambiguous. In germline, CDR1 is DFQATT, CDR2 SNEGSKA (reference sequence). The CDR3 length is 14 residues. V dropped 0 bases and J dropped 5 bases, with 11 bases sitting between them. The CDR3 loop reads CSARDYLKNNEQFF. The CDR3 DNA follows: TGCAGTGCTAGAGATTACCTAAAGAACAATGAGCAGTTCTTC.

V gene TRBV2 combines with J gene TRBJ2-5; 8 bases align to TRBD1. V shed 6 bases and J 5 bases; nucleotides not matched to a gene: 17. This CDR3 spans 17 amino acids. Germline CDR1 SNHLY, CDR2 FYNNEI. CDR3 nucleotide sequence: TGTGCCAGCAGAGATGACAGGGGATCTCTTTTAACGGAGACCCAGTACTTC. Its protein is CASRDDRGSLLTETQYF.

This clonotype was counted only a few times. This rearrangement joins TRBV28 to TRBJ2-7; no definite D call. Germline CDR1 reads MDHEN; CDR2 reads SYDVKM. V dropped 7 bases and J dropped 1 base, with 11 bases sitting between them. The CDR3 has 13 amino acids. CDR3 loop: CASNRGPSYEQYF. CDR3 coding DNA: TGTGCCAGCAACAGAGGACCATCCTACGAGCAGTACTTC.